Detailed here is one TCR beta chain. Germline V gene sequence: CDR1 SGHRS, CDR2 YFSETQ. V lost 4 bases, J lost 5 bases, and 18 bases lay in between. This CDR3 contains 16 residues. To release intraepithelial and lamina propria lymphocytes, the graft tissue was processed. The data stem from a study of graft-versus-host responses after intestinal transplantation. Study information: Recipients received multivisceral, liver-intestinal, or isolated intestinal transplants.

Sequencing was performed with immunoSEQ multiplex PCR; in TCRdb, only in-frame clones are kept and a portion is missing. Of about 16,000 clones listed, roughly 80% are singletons. V is TRBV5-1 and J is TRBJ2-2; D perhaps matches TRBD2 (5 bases). Specimen: ileum tissue, collected roughly 600 days after intestinal transplantation. The source of this sequence is a human patient who received an intestinal transplant, so some T cells may come from the graft donor. CDR3 protein: CASSPGETIFTGELFF. The CDR3 nucleotides are TGCGCCAGCAGCCCAGGAGAGACTATCTTTACCGGGGAGCTGTTTTTT.